This T cell receptor (beta chain) appears in the sequencing data of a study of cytomegalovirus exposure and HLA in healthy donors. Germline V CDR1 and CDR2: MDHEN, SYDVKM. The length of the CDR3 is 15 residues. Unmatched junction bases numbered 8, after V lost 4 bases and J lost 3 bases. TCRdb's table, derived via immunoSEQ multiplex PCR, lists solely in-frame clones and lacks some. The table lists about 160,000 clones, approximately 89% of them singletons, with 4% to 5% in the top ten. The receptor was derived from a man between 18 and 29 years old in good health and CMV-seropositive. The sequencing input was PBMCs. This chain uses TRBV28 with TRBJ2-7; 8 bases fit TRBD2. This chain's CDR3 is CASSSDPGLGYEQYF. The DNA of the CDR3 is TGTGCCAGCAGTTCAGATCCGGGACTAGGCTACGAGCAGTACTTC.